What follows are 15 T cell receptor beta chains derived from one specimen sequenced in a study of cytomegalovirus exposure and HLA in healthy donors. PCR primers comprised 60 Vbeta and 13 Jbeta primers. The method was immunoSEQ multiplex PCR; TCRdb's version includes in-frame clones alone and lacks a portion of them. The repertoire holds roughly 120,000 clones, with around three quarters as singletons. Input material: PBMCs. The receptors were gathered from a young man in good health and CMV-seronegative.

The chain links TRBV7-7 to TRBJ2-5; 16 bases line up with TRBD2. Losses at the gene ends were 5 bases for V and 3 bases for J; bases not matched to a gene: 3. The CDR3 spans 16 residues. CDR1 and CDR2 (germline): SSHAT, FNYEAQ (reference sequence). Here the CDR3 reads CASSLGLAGGEETQYF. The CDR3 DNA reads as TGTGCCAGCAGCCTGGGACTAGCGGGAGGGGAAGAGACCCAGTACTTC.

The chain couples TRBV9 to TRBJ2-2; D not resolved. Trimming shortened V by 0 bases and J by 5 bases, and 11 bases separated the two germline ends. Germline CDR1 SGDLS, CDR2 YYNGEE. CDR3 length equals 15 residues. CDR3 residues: CASSVGDETTGELFF. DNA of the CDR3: TGTGCCAGCAGCGTAGGCGATGAAACTACCGGGGAGCTGTTTTTT.

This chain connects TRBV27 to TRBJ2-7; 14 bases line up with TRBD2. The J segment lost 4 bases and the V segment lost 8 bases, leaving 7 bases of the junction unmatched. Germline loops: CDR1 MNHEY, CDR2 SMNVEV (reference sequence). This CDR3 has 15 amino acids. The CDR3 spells CASLPGTSGSYEQYF. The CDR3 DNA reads TGTGCCAGCCTCCCTGGGACTAGCGGGAGTTACGAGCAGTACTTC.

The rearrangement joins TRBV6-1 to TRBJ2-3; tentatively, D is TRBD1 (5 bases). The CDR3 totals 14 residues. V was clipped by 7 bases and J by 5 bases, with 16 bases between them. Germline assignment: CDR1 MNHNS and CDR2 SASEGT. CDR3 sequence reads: CASTEGVAQDTQYF. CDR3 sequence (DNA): TGTGCCAGCACCGAAGGGGTAGCCCAAGATACGCAGTATTTT.

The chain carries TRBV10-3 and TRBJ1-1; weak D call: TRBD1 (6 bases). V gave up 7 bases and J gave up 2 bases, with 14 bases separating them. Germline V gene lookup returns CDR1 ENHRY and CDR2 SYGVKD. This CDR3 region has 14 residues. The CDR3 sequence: CAIKLAGANTEAFF. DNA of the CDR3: TGTGCCATCAAGTTGGCAGGGGCAAACACTGAAGCTTTCTTT.

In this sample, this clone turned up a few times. The DNA for the CDR3 is TGTGCCTGGAGTGTCGAGGAATACACTGAAGCTTTCTTT. Translation gives CAWSVEEYTEAFF. V usage is TRBV30 and J usage is TRBJ1-1; D unclear. CDR3 length equals 13 residues. Trimming pared 0 bases from V and 3 bases from J, leaving 8 bases between. Germline CDR1 reads GTSNPN; CDR2 reads SVGIG (reference sequence).

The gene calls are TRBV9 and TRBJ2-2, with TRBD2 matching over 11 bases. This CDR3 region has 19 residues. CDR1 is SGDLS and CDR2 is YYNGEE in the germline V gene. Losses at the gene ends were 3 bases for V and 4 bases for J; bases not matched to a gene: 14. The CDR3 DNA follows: TGTGCCAGCAGCGCTTACATCCCCGGGACTAGCGGATTCACCGGGGAGCTGTTTTTT. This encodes CASSAYIPGTSGFTGELFF.

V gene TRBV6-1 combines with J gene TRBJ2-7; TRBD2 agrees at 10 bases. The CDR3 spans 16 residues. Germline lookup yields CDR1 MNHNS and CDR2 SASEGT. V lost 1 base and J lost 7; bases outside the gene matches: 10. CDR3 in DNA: TGTGCCAGCAGTGAAGGCCTAGCGGGAGTAGGCTGGGAGCAGTACTTC. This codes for CASSEGLAGVGWEQYF.

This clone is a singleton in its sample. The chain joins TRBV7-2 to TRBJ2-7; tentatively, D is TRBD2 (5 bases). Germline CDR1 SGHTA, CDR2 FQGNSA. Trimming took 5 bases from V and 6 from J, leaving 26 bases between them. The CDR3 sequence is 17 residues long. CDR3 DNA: TGTGCCAGCAGCACGGAACCAGGAGGAGGTTTTTTGGTCGAGCAGTACTTC. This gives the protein CASSTEPGGGFLVEQYF.

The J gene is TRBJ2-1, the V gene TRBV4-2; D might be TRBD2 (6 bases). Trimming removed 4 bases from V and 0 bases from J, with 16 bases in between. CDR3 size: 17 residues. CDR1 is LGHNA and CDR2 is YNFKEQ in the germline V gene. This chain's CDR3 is CASSPYVAASSYNEQFF. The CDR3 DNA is TGTGCCAGCAGCCCATACGTAGCGGCTAGCTCCTACAATGAGCAGTTCTTC.

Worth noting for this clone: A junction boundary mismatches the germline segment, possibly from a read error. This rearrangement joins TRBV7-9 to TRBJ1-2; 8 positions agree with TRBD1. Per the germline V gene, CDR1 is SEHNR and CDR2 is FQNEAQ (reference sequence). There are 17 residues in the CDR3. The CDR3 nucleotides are TGTTCCAGCAGCTACAAGGGACAGGCGACGACTAACTATGGCTACACCTTC. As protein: CSSSYKGQATTNYGYTF.

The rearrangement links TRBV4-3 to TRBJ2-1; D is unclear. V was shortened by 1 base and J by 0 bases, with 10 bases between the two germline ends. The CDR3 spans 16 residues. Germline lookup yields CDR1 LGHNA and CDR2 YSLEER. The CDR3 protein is CASSQGAISSYNEQFF. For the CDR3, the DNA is TGCGCCAGCAGCCAAGGCGCAATTAGCTCCTACAATGAGCAGTTCTTC.

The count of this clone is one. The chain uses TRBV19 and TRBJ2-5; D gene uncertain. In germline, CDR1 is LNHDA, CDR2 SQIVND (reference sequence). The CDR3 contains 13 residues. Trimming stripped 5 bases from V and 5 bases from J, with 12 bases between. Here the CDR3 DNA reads TGTGCCAGTAGTGTAACTGGAGCGGAGACCCAGTACTTC. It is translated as CASSVTGAETQYF.

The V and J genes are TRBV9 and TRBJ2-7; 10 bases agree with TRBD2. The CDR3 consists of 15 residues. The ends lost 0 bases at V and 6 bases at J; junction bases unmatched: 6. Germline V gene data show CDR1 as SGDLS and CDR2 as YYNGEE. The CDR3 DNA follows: TGTGCCAGCAGCGTAGGAGGACTAGCGGTGTTCGAGCAGTACTTC. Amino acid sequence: CASSVGGLAVFEQYF.

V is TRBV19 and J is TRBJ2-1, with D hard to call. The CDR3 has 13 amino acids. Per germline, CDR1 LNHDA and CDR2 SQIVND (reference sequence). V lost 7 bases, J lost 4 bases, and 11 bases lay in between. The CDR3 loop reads CASTKTEYNEQFF. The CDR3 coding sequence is TGTGCCAGTACGAAGACGGAGTACAATGAGCAGTTCTTC.